This T cell receptor (beta chain) was profiled in a study of cytomegalovirus exposure and HLA in healthy donors. Overall study findings and caveats: Subsequent analysis showed first-cohort TCR clusters tending to co-occur in some 120 validation repertoires. The study put 150 or so TCR beta chains on its list as cytomegalovirus-associated. Reportedly, diagnosis of cytomegalovirus status by the classifier showed high specificity and sensitivity.

Separate from the approximately 670-subject first cohort was the approximately 130-subject validation cohort, to which the donors belonged. Assay: immunoSEQ multiplex PCR; the TCRdb copy retains only in-frame clones and omits some. The table records around 70,000 clones, over 85% of them present only once. The ends lost 6 bases at V and 5 bases at J; junction bases unmatched: 8. Germline V gene data show CDR1 as SGHKS and CDR2 as YYEKEE (reference sequence). There are 14 residues in the CDR3. A remark on this clone: Its antigen is not known.

This clonotype originated in a man between 18 and 35 years old in good health and CMV-seropositive. This chain uses TRBV5-5 with TRBJ2-1, with 7 bases identical to TRBD1. The sample consisted of PBMCs. The DNA of the CDR3 is TGTGCCAGCACACCACCTACAGGGGACAATGAGCAGTTCTTC. Translated: CASTPPTGDNEQFF.